The 26 T cell receptor beta chains reported below all come from one sample, sequenced in a study of early T cells in non-severe SARS-CoV-2 infection. One entry per CDR3 protein results from TCRdb running MiXCR on the 5' RACE reads. The table includes more than 95,000 distinct CDR3 sequences, about 15% detected once. The sample was whole blood. Receptors were obtained from an adult who was a healthcare worker with PCR-confirmed SARS-CoV-2 infection or an uninfected control (not recorded which).

This clonotype turned up a few times. This chain uses TRBV7-9 with TRBJ1-2; D is unclear. Germline V gene sequence: CDR1 SEHNR, CDR2 FQNEAQ (reference sequence). The V and J ends lost 4 bases and 2 bases respectively, with 14 bases between them. This CDR3 region has 15 residues. The CDR3 DNA follows: TGTGCCAGCAGCTCCCCCGAGGTCGTGAACTATGGCTACACCTTC. Protein product: CASSSPEVVNYGYTF.

This chain joins TRBV6-2 or TRBV6-3 and TRBJ2-1; D unclear. V lost 7 bases and J 5 bases, leaving 9 bases between the germline ends. Germline lookup yields CDR1 MNHEY and CDR2 SVGEGT. CDR3 length equals 12 residues. This CDR3 is CASNLGDNEQFF. DNA of the CDR3: TGTGCCAGCAACCTTGGGGACAATGAGCAGTTCTTC.

The CDR3 sequence: CASSFPPMNTEAFF. The CDR3 DNA sequence: TGTGCCAGCAGTTTCCCTCCCATGAACACTGAAGCTTTCTTT. J is TRBJ1-1 and V is TRBV12-3 or TRBV12-4; D gene unclear. V was trimmed by 3 bases and J by 0 bases, leaving 8 bases between them. There are 14 residues in the CDR3.

This clonotype has ten or more counts. The genes are TRBV6-6 and TRBJ2-2; TRBD1 aligns across 8 bases. The germline V gene encodes CDR1 MNHNY and CDR2 SVGAGI (reference sequence). This CDR3 has 15 amino acids. V was pared by 2 bases and J by 3 bases, with 2 bases of the junction left unmatched. CDR3 in DNA: TGTGCCAGCAGTTACCAGGGGGCGGACACCGGGGAGCTGTTTTTT. Amino acids: CASSYQGADTGELFF.

This clonotype showed up just a few times. The CDR3 sequence: CAISGTNSGGATGELFF. CDR3 nucleotides: TGTGCCATCAGTGGGACCAATAGCGGGGGGGCCACCGGGGAGCTGTTTTTT. The genes are TRBV10-3 and TRBJ2-2; 11 bases match TRBD2. This CDR3 has 17 amino acids. Germline V CDR1 and CDR2: ENHRY, SYGVKD. The ends lost 4 bases at V and 4 bases at J; junction bases unmatched: 8.

This clonotype was detected only a few times. The chain employs TRBV30 and TRBJ1-1; D is ambiguous. The CDR3 extends over 11 amino acids. Trimming took off 4 bases at V and 1 base at J, with 4 bases between the two ends. CDR1 is GTSNPN and CDR2 is SVGIG in the germline V gene (reference sequence). CDR3 sequence: CAWMGNTEAFF. DNA of the CDR3: TGTGCCTGGATGGGGAACACTGAAGCTTTCTTT.

V is TRBV29-1 and J is TRBJ2-3; the D gene is possibly TRBD2 (6 bases). CDR3 length: 14 amino acids. The V and J ends lost 5 bases and 0 bases respectively, with 12 bases between them. The germline V gene has CDR1 SQVTM and CDR2 ANQGSEA. CDR3 sequence reads: CSVQAGTSTDTQYF. The CDR3, as DNA: TGCAGCGTTCAAGCGGGTACTAGCACAGATACGCAGTATTTT.

This clonotype showed up many times. The J gene is TRBJ2-1, the V gene TRBV7-8; 9 positions agree with TRBD1. Trimming removed 1 base from V and 9 bases from J; junction bases left unmatched: 10. The CDR3 is made up of 16 amino acids. The germline gives CDR1 SGHVS, CDR2 FQNEAQ. The CDR3 DNA sequence: TGTGCCAGCAGCTTAGTTATCAGACAGGGGGATATTGAGCAGTTCTTC. It specifies CASSLVIRQGDIEQFF.

The J gene is TRBJ1-1, the V gene TRBV5-6; unclear D gene. Germline assignment: CDR1 SGHDT and CDR2 YYEEEE. The CDR3 sequence is 14 residues long. Trimming took off 0 bases at V and 0 bases at J, with 6 bases between the two ends. The CDR3 DNA is TGTGCCAGCAGCTTGGGACCCTTGAACACTGAAGCTTTCTTT. This translates into CASSLGPLNTEAFF.

This clonotype has a handful of counts. CDR3 sequence: CASSLNQGETQYF. For the CDR3, the DNA is TGTGCCAGCAGTTTAAACCAGGGGGAGACCCAGTACTTC. The chain joins TRBV27 to TRBJ2-5, with D perhaps matching TRBD1 (6 bases). The V gene lost 2 bases and the J gene lost 5 bases, with 9 bases spanning the gap. This CDR3 comprises 13 residues. CDR1 is MNHEY, CDR2 SMNVEV, per germline (reference sequence).

This clonotype occurred a few times. The chain is built from TRBV7-2 and TRBJ2-1; D gene uncertain. The length of the CDR3 is 11 residues. Germline lookup yields CDR1 SGHTA and CDR2 FQGNSA. Trimming removed 10 bases at V and 5 bases at J, with 9 bases between. In DNA form, the CDR3 reads TGTGCCATGGACGATAACAATGAGCAGTTCTTC. It translates to CAMDDNNEQFF.

This chain links TRBV20-1 with TRBJ2-5, with D unresolved. V lost 0 bases, J lost 3 bases, and 5 bases lay in between. Germline lookup yields CDR1 DFQATT and CDR2 SNEGSKA (reference sequence). This CDR3 region has 12 residues. In DNA, the CDR3 is TGCAGTGCTAGAGAACCTAAAGAGACCCAGTACTTC. Its protein product is CSAREPKETQYF.

This clonotype was seen a single time. The chain employs TRBV6-5 and TRBJ1-6; D is unresolved. The length of the CDR3 is 12 residues. Germline loops: CDR1 MNHEY, CDR2 SVGAGI. Between the trimmed V and J ends, which lost 6 bases and 7 bases, there was a span of 7 bases. The CDR3 protein is CASRTPNSPLHF. CDR3 DNA: TGTGCCAGCAGGACACCCAATTCACCCCTCCACTTT.

The rearrangement uses TRBV15 and TRBJ2-3; D remains unclear. Trimming left V 1 base short and J 4 bases short, with 15 bases between. The CDR3 totals 16 residues. Germline CDR1 and CDR2: LNHNV and YYDKDF (reference sequence). Here the CDR3 reads CATSRGTPGPPDTQYF. CDR3 nucleotide sequence: TGTGCCACCAGCAGAGGGACCCCCGGCCCTCCAGATACGCAGTATTTT.

The CDR3 nucleotides are TGTGCCAGCAGTGAGAGCAGGAGCTATGGCTACACCTTC. Residues: CASSESRSYGYTF. The V call is TRBV6-4, the J call TRBJ1-2; D gene ambiguous. The CDR3 has 13 residues. Trimming took off 3 bases at V and 4 bases at J, with 9 bases between the two ends. Germline V lookup: CDR1 MRHNA, CDR2 SNTAGT.

This clonotype was counted only a few times. The chain recombines TRBV20-1 with TRBJ2-5; 7 positions agree with TRBD2. With 1 base clipped from V and 5 bases from J, the junction kept 7 bases outside the gene matches. This CDR3 has 14 amino acids. Germline CDR1 DFQATT, CDR2 SNEGSKA (reference sequence). Written as DNA, the CDR3 is TGCAGTGCTAGAGTTCCGGGAGGATTGGAGACCCAGTACTTC. It encodes CSARVPGGLETQYF.

This clonotype was recorded many times. V gene TRBV7-9 combines with J gene TRBJ2-3, with 12 bases that match TRBD2. Trimming cost V 5 bases and J 4 bases; bases outside gene matches: 16. CDR1 is SEHNR and CDR2 is FQNEAQ in the germline V gene (reference sequence). The CDR3 is 19 amino acids. CDR3 nucleotides: TGTGCCAGCAGCCCCCAGTGGTCTAGCGGGGGGGAGAATCCAGATACGCAGTATTTT. Its translation: CASSPQWSSGGENPDTQYF.

This clonotype was found many times. The V call is TRBV10-1, the J call TRBJ2-7; 8 positions match TRBD2. V gave up 5 bases and J gave up 6 bases; unmatched junction bases: 9. Germline CDR1 reads WNHNN; CDR2 reads SYGVQD (reference sequence). This CDR3 is 14 amino acids long. The DNA of the CDR3 is TGCGCCAGCAGTCCGGGACTAGAATCTTCCGAGCAGTACTTC. Translating gives CASSPGLESSEQYF.

This clonotype was seen ten or more times. V and J are TRBV20-1 and TRBJ1-1; a possible D gene is TRBD1 (5 bases). Germline V gene data show CDR1 as DFQATT and CDR2 as SNEGSKA (reference sequence). Trimming removed 4 bases from V and 1 base from J, with 10 bases in between. The CDR3 covers 13 residues. The CDR3 is CSAKGPPNTEAFF. DNA for the CDR3: TGCAGTGCTAAGGGACCTCCGAACACTGAAGCTTTCTTT.

This clonotype was seen more than once but under ten times. The chain recombines TRBV12-3 or TRBV12-4 with TRBJ1-5; TRBD1 is a possible D gene (6 bases). The CDR3 is 11 amino acids. V shed 5 bases and J shed 16 bases, with 15 bases lying between them. CDR3 sequence: CASSQGTSRHF. The CDR3 DNA reads as TGTGCCAGCAGTCAAGGGACATCCAGACATTTT.

This clonotype was counted between two and nine times. This chain uses TRBV7-8 with TRBJ2-4; D gene uncertain. V was shortened by 3 bases and J by 1 base, with 4 bases between the two germline ends. Germline assignment: CDR1 SGHVS and CDR2 FQNEAQ. The CDR3 runs to 13 residues. This chain's CDR3 is CASSFRAKNIQYF. The CDR3 coding sequence is TGTGCCAGCAGCTTCCGGGCCAAAAACATTCAGTACTTC.

This chain joins TRBV5-6 and TRBJ2-7, with 7 bases fitting TRBD2. J gave up 0 bases and V 8 bases, and 11 bases lay outside the gene matches. The CDR3 covers 15 residues. Germline loops: CDR1 SGHDT, CDR2 YYEEEE. The CDR3 nucleotides are TGTGCCAGTCGACTAGCCCGGAGAAGCTCCTACGAGCAGTACTTC. Its protein product is CASRLARRSSYEQYF.

This chain connects TRBV6-2 or TRBV6-3 to TRBJ1-1; D unclear. CDR1 is MNHEY, CDR2 SVGEGT, per germline. Trimming removed 4 bases at V and 1 base at J, with 7 bases between. The CDR3 totals 13 residues. As DNA, the CDR3 is TGTGCCAGCAGTTTCATAGAGAACACTGAAGCTTTCTTT. It translates to CASSFIENTEAFF.

This clonotype was counted between two and nine times. The rearrangement joins TRBV5-1 to TRBJ2-2; D unresolved. CDR1 and CDR2 (germline): SGHRS, YFSETQ. The germline V and J ends were trimmed by 0 bases and 4 bases, with 10 bases remaining between them. This CDR3 has 15 residues. Written as DNA, the CDR3 is TGCGCCAGCAGCTTGGAAAAGGATTCCACCGGGGAGCTGTTTTTT. Translating it yields CASSLEKDSTGELFF.

There are many counts of this clonotype. The rearrangement links TRBV7-2 to TRBJ1-4; the D is unclear. The CDR3 is 14 residues long. CDR1 and CDR2 (germline): SGHTA, FQGNSA. Trimming removed 1 base at V and 3 bases at J, with 6 bases between. The CDR3 nucleotides read TGTGCCAGCAGCTTAGGGGGTTCTAATGAAAAACTGTTTTTT. Its protein product is CASSLGGSNEKLFF.

The rearrangement uses TRBV20-1 and TRBJ2-7; TRBD2 matches 7 bases. After removal of 0 bases from V and 4 bases from J, the junction contained 0 bases not matched to a gene. The CDR3 extends over 12 amino acids. The germline gives CDR1 DFQATT, CDR2 SNEGSKA (reference sequence). The DNA of the CDR3 is TGCAGTGCTAGAGAGCGGGAGTACGAGCAGTACTTC. Translating gives CSAREREYEQYF.